Each of the 27 T cell receptor beta chains below was sequenced from the same sample in a study of regulatory T cells in long-lasting Graves disease. The time point is: newly diagnosed GD, antithyroid drugs for less than 3 months. RNA isolated from PBMCs was used to make the TCR library. Assembly of TCR beta libraries relied on iRepertoire HTBI primers together with Arm-PCR of CDR3 regions. TCRdb redid the calling of the multiplex PCR reads with MiXCR, one entry per CDR3 protein. The profile shows around 450,000 distinct CDR3 sequences, under 20% of them singletons. These data are also associated with another study on T cells in Graves' hyperthyroidism and ophthalmopathy.

Here the sequenced sample was peripheral blood mononuclear cells (PBMCs), taken at new diagnosis, from a patient treated with antithyroid drugs. These receptors were taken from a man in his forties with Graves disease.

This clonotype was recorded a few times. The likely explanation is a read error, given a far larger clone one base away. The V and J genes are TRBV13 and TRBJ2-6; possibly TRBD2 for D (6 bases). The DNA end lines up better with TRBJ2-7; the J call may be wrong. CDR1 and CDR2 from the germline V gene are PRHDT and FYEKMQ (reference sequence). This CDR3 is 14 amino acids long. The CDR3, as DNA: TGTGCCAGCAGCTTAAGAGGGAGGACGACTAAGCAGTACTTC. Amino acid sequence: CASSLRGRTTKQYF.

This clonotype was detected only a few times. V usage is TRBV4-1 and J usage is TRBJ2-3; perhaps TRBD2 as D (6 bases). This CDR3 spans 16 amino acids. Trimming removed 2 bases from V and 0 bases from J, with 12 bases in between. The germline V gene has CDR1 MGHRA and CDR2 YSYEKL. This CDR3 is CASSQTRSGSTDTQYF. The DNA of the CDR3 is TGCGCCAGCAGCCAAACACGAAGCGGGAGCACAGATACGCAGTATTTT.

This clonotype came up many times. The V gene is TRBV12-3 or TRBV12-4, the J gene TRBJ1-3; 10 nucleotides line up with TRBD1. The CDR3 is made up of 15 amino acids. Trimming removed 6 bases from V and 7 bases from J; junction bases left unmatched: 9. The CDR3 loop reads CASSSTGTGANTIYF. The CDR3 DNA follows: TGTGCCAGCAGCTCAACCGGGACAGGGGCCAACACCATATATTTT.

Only a few counts were recorded for this clonotype. The chain carries TRBV6-1 and TRBJ1-2; D is perhaps TRBD1 (6 bases). The CDR3 covers 12 residues. V was cut by 3 bases and J by 8 bases, with 10 bases left in between. The V gene's germline CDR1 is MNHNS and CDR2 SASEGT. The CDR3 nucleotides are TGTGCCAGCAGTGACGACAGGCGCGGCTACACCTTC. This encodes CASSDDRRGYTF.

On this clonotype: This sequence may be a read error, since a much larger clone differs from it by one base. This rearrangement joins TRBV27 to TRBJ2-7, with TRBD1 identical over 9 bases. CDR3 length: 13 amino acids. Germline CDR1 MNHEY, CDR2 SMNVEV (reference sequence). J was trimmed by 3 bases and V by 6 bases; bases with no gene match: 3. The CDR3 protein is CASRATGGYEQYF. The CDR3 nucleotides read TGTGCCAGCAGGGCGACAGGGGGCTACGAGCAGTACTTC.

This clonotype was detected many times. This rearrangement joins TRBV28 to TRBJ2-1; D is possibly TRBD1 (6 bases). The germline gives CDR1 MDHEN, CDR2 SYDVKM. The CDR3 has 15 residues. Trimming shortened V by 2 bases and J by 10 bases, and 18 bases separated the two germline ends. For the CDR3, the DNA is TGTGCCAGCAGTTTAGCTGGGACACTCAATCGGGAGCAGTTCTTC. Protein product: CASSLAGTLNREQFF.

The chain couples TRBV15 to TRBJ2-3; D is possibly TRBD1 or TRBD2 (6 bases each). There are 16 residues in the CDR3. V lost 2 bases to trimming and J lost 2 bases, with 14 bases between them. CDR1 is LNHNV and CDR2 is YYDKDF in the germline V gene (reference sequence). The CDR3 here is CATSRIAGTNTDTQYF. The CDR3 DNA is TGTGCCACCAGCAGAATCGCGGGGACAAACACAGATACGCAGTATTTT.

This clonotype appeared a few times. This chain links TRBV4-1 with TRBJ1-4; D uncertain. Germline V gives CDR1 MGHRA, CDR2 YSYEKL. The CDR3 has 14 residues. Trimming left V 6 bases short and J 4 bases short, with 12 bases between. CDR3 protein: CASSVKGYNEKLFF. The CDR3 DNA follows: TGCGCCAGCAGTGTAAAAGGATATAATGAAAAACTGTTTTTT.

This clonotype has ten or more counts. V usage is TRBV20-1 and J usage is TRBJ2-3; 12 bases fit TRBD2. The CDR3 totals 14 residues. Germline loops: CDR1 DFQATT, CDR2 SNEGSKA (reference sequence). V shed 3 bases and J 8 bases; nucleotides not matched to a gene: 6. CDR3 sequence (DNA): TGCAGTGCTAGTTATGCTAGCGGGGGGGGTACGCAGTATTTT. This sequence encodes CSASYASGGGTQYF.

This clonotype occurred many times. The rearrangement uses TRBV3-1 and TRBJ2-2; 9 bases map to TRBD2. Germline CDR1 reads LGHDT; CDR2 reads YNNKEL (reference sequence). The CDR3 has 15 residues. J was trimmed by 6 bases and V by 2 bases; bases with no gene match: 4. The CDR3 region is CASSQRAGGSGELFF. The DNA for the CDR3 is TGTGCCAGCAGCCAACGAGCGGGAGGCTCCGGGGAGCTGTTTTTT.

Notes on this clonotype: Given a much more abundant clone one base away, this may be a read error. The CDR3 region is CASGGKGGNEQFF. As DNA, the CDR3 is TGTGCCAGCGGGGGGAAAGGGGGCAATGAGCAGTTCTTC. V and J are TRBV2 and TRBJ2-1; the D call may be TRBD1 or TRBD2 (6 bases each). The CDR3 spans 13 residues. Trimming took off 8 bases at V and 6 bases at J, with 14 bases between the two ends. CDR1 is SNHLY and CDR2 is FYNNEI in the germline V gene.

The CDR3: CASGDPGTPLHF. In nucleotides, the CDR3 is TGCGCCAGCGGAGATCCGGGGACCCCCCTCCACTTT. The rearrangement joins TRBV10-1 to TRBJ1-6, with D possibly being TRBD1 (5 bases). Germline V gene sequence: CDR1 WNHNN, CDR2 SYGVQD (reference sequence). The CDR3 consists of 12 residues. V was trimmed by 8 bases and J by 13 bases, leaving 15 bases between them.

This clonotype was counted ten times or more. The chain carries TRBV15 and TRBJ2-7; 9 bases line up with TRBD1. The CDR3 totals 16 residues. The V gene's germline CDR1 is LNHNV and CDR2 YYDKDF (reference sequence). With V trimmed by 1 base and J by 6 bases, 10 bases remained unmatched. As DNA, the CDR3 is TGTGCCACCAGCAGAGTGAGCGGGACAGGGAGGGCCGAGCAGTACTTC. Its protein is CATSRVSGTGRAEQYF.

Of note for this clonotype: A far more abundant clone sits one base away, making this likely a read error. The rearrangement links TRBV28 to TRBJ2-5; D unclear. The DNA end lines up better with TRBJ2-1; the J call may be wrong. Germline V gene sequence: CDR1 MDHEN, CDR2 SYDVKM. The CDR3 runs 15 residues. This CDR3 reads CASNLGTLKGHEQFF. CDR3 in DNA: TGTGCCAGCAATTTAGGAACCCTAAAGGGCCATGAGCAGTTCTTC.

CDR3 nucleotides: TGCGCCAGCAGCTTGGTCCTACTAGCGGGAGATGGGACAGATACGCAGTATTTT. Protein: CASSLVLLAGDGTDTQYF. The J gene is TRBJ2-3, the V gene TRBV5-1; 11 bases agree with TRBD2. CDR3 length equals 18 residues. The germline CDR1 and CDR2 sequences are SGHRS and YFSETQ. Trimming removed 0 bases from V and 3 bases from J; junction bases left unmatched: 9.

This clonotype was counted ten times or more. This rearrangement joins TRBV5-1 to TRBJ1-1, with D perhaps TRBD1 (6 bases). Trimming pared 1 base from V and 2 bases from J, leaving 9 bases between. Germline V gives CDR1 SGHRS, CDR2 YFSETQ. This CDR3 has 14 amino acids. As DNA, the CDR3 is TGCGCCAGCAGCTTGATGGGGGCTAACACTGAAGCTTTCTTT. Amino acids: CASSLMGANTEAFF.

The CDR3 region has the DNA TGTGCCAGCAGCCCCTGGGGACAGGGAAACTATGGCTACACCTTC. It encodes CASSPWGQGNYGYTF. The chain employs TRBV2 and TRBJ1-2; 9 bases agree with TRBD1. CDR3 length: 15 amino acids. Germline loops: CDR1 SNHLY, CDR2 FYNNEI. V shed 6 bases, J shed 2 bases, and the junction held 7 bases outside the gene matches.

This clonotype has ten or more counts. The CDR3: CASSEVWSYTDTQYF. CDR3 sequence (DNA): TGTGCCAGCAGTGAAGTCTGGTCTTATACAGATACGCAGTATTTT. This chain uses TRBV6-1 with TRBJ2-3, with D unresolved. Trimming stripped 1 base from V and 3 bases from J, with 11 bases between. The CDR3 covers 15 residues. Per germline, CDR1 MNHNS and CDR2 SASEGT.

The chain joins TRBV6-2 or TRBV6-3 to TRBJ2-1, with TRBD1 as a possible D gene (6 bases). V shed 8 bases and J shed 1 base, with 9 bases lying between them. CDR3 size: 13 residues. Germline V gene sequence: CDR1 MNHEY, CDR2 SVGEGT. CDR3 sequence: CASGRGSYNEQFF. Written as DNA, the CDR3 is TGTGCCAGCGGCAGGGGTTCCTACAATGAGCAGTTCTTC.

There are many counts of this clonotype. The gene calls are TRBV2 and TRBJ2-7; 9 bases are a match to TRBD1. Germline CDR1 SNHLY, CDR2 FYNNEI. The CDR3 loop spans 14 amino acids. The trim removed 4 bases at V and 6 bases at J, leaving 7 bases unmatched. As DNA, the CDR3 is TGTGCCAGCAGTGGGTGGGACAGGGCCCTCGAGCAGTACTTC. Translating gives CASSGWDRALEQYF. The full variable domain, rest sourced from reference TRBV2 and TRBJ2-7, is EPEVTQTPSHQVTQMGQEVILRCVPISNHLYFYWYRQILGQKVEFLVSFYNNEISEKSEIFDDQFSVERPDGSNFTLKIRSTKLEDSAMYFCASSGWDRALEQYFGPGTRLTVT.

This chain connects TRBV28 to TRBJ1-6; D is ambiguous. CDR1 MDHEN and CDR2 SYDVKM come from the germline V gene. The CDR3 is made up of 16 amino acids. V shed 1 base and J shed 1 base, with 8 bases lying between them. CDR3 DNA: TGTGCCAGCAGTTTATTTCGGCAGTCCTATAATTCACCCCTCCACTTT. As protein: CASSLFRQSYNSPLHF.

In its sample, this clonotype was seen many times. The rearrangement links TRBV9 to TRBJ2-1; 9 nucleotides agree with TRBD2. This CDR3 has 17 amino acids. Germline V gene sequence: CDR1 SGDLS, CDR2 YYNGEE. J gave up 0 bases and V 0 bases, and 4 bases lay outside the gene matches. The CDR3, as DNA: TGTGCCAGCAGCGTAGCAGCGGGAGGCCTCTCCTACAATGAGCAGTTCTTC. Translation: CASSVAAGGLSYNEQFF.

This clonotype was found many times. V usage is TRBV2 and J usage is TRBJ2-3; 11 nucleotides agree with TRBD2. With 3 bases clipped from V and 3 bases from J, the junction kept 11 bases outside the gene matches. CDR3 length: 18 residues. Germline values: CDR1 SNHLY, CDR2 FYNNEI. In nucleotides, the CDR3 is TGTGCCAGCAGTGACGGGGATACTAGCGGGAGTTCGACAGATACGCAGTATTTT. Amino acids: CASSDGDTSGSSTDTQYF.

This clonotype was recorded at least ten times. The rearrangement links TRBV20-1 to TRBJ1-1, with D unresolved. Germline loops: CDR1 DFQATT, CDR2 SNEGSKA (reference sequence). The CDR3 covers 12 residues. V was pared by 3 bases and J by 1 base, with 6 bases between. CDR3 DNA sequence: TGCAGTGCTAGGTCAGCGAACACTGAAGCTTTCTTT. This sequence encodes CSARSANTEAFF.

This clonotype was counted between two and nine times. The chain couples TRBV27 to TRBJ2-4; 7 bases map to TRBD1. Germline CDR1 reads MNHEY; CDR2 reads SMNVEV (reference sequence). The CDR3 has 15 residues. Trimming cost V 5 bases and J 4 bases; bases outside gene matches: 8. Here the CDR3 DNA reads TGTGCCAGCAGTCCCCTCGGACAGGAAAAAAACATTCAGTACTTC. Its translation is CASSPLGQEKNIQYF.

This clonotype was counted at least ten times. The J gene is TRBJ2-7, the V gene TRBV28; 8 bases line up with TRBD1. Germline CDR1 and CDR2: MDHEN and SYDVKM. V trimming: 6 bases; J trimming: 2 bases; junction bases outside the gene matches: 6. This CDR3 is 14 amino acids long. CDR3 loop: CASSPPDRAYEQYF. The CDR3 nucleotides read TGTGCCAGCAGCCCTCCGGACAGGGCCTACGAGCAGTACTTC.

This clonotype was found a few times. The gene calls are TRBV19 and TRBJ1-1; D perhaps matches TRBD1 (5 bases). Trimming removed 3 bases at V and 4 bases at J, with 18 bases between. The CDR3 consists of 16 residues. The germline gives CDR1 LNHDA, CDR2 SQIVND (reference sequence). CDR3 sequence: CASSIRPGTFGTEAFF. The CDR3 nucleotides read TGTGCCAGTAGTATCCGACCCGGGACTTTCGGCACTGAAGCTTTCTTT.